This T cell receptor beta chain appears in the sequencing data of a study of Ad26.COV2.S vaccination and SARS-CoV-2 variants. Background on the study: A participant enrolled in the COV1001 Ad26.COV2.S trial arm provided the sample. Study-wide points: Substantial response breadth was reportedly seen for spike-specific CD8+ and CD4+ T cells after vaccination.

The repertoire was sequenced with immunoSEQ multiplex PCR; TCRdb's copy has only in-frame clones and lacks some. The sample lists hundreds of thousands of clones, about 90% occurring once. As to treatment: some 19 received Ad26.COV2.S at low or high dose, single or two shots; five or six received placebo; per-sample allocation not given. All samples were drawn on day 63, counting from the first vaccine or placebo injection. To note about this clone: Its matching antigen is unknown.

Sequenced here: peripheral blood, sampled in a trial of Ad26.COV2.S vaccine versus placebo. This clonotype was obtained from a person between 18 and 65 years old who received the Ad26.COV2.S COVID-19 vaccine or a placebo.

CDR3 protein: CASISSAGAVGGYTF. The CDR3 nucleotides read TGTGCCAGCATCTCCTCCGCCGGGGCGGTCGGCGGCTACACCTTC. The J gene is TRBJ1-2, the V gene TRBV6-6, with D perhaps matching TRBD1 (5 bases). The CDR3 is made up of 15 amino acids. The V end was cut by 7 bases, the J end by 8 bases, with 23 bases between. Germline V CDR1 and CDR2: MNHNY, SVGAGI (reference sequence).